A selection of T cell receptor beta chains follows, all from one sample in a study of blood T cells in healthy people across ages. TCRdb re-derived calls from the 5' RACE reads in MiXCR, one entry per CDR3 protein. This table has about 1,600,000 distinct CDR3 sequences, 42% appearing once. The sample taken for sequencing was blood. These receptors all come from a woman between 18 and 29 years old in good health. The CDR3 runs from the conserved cysteine through the conserved F or W. Each record gives: V gene, J gene, clone size, D gene, CDR3 protein, CDR3 DNA. D genes are given only for firm matches. Not all rows give a size; the values are once, few, many and, for expanded clones, a class.

>TRBV27|TRBJ2-3|NA|NA
CASNYGTSTDTQYF
TGTGCCAGCAATTACGGGACTAGCACAGATACGCAGTATTTT
>TRBV3-1|TRBJ2-5|NA|TRBD2
CASSRQSLAGGGETQYF
TGTGCCAGCAGCCGGCAATCTCTAGCGGGAGGAGGGGAGACCCAGTACTTC
>TRBV27|TRBJ2-1|NA|NA
CASSPQGSYNEQFF
TGTGCCAGCAGTCCCCAGGGAAGTTACAATGAGCAGTTCTTC
>TRBV20-1|TRBJ2-6|NA|TRBD1
CSARGSQGGSAGANVLTF
TGCAGTGCTAGAGGCTCACAGGGGGGTTCTGCTGGGGCCAACGTCCTGACTTTC
>TRBV4-2|TRBJ2-1|few|TRBD2
CASSQDQDSGTREQFF
TGTGCCAGCAGCCAAGATCAGGATAGCGGGACGCGGGAGCAGTTCTTC
>TRBV28|TRBJ2-4|NA|NA
CATLRAGVKEQYF
TGTGCCACCCTCCGGGCCGGGGTAAAGGAGCAGTACTTC
>TRBV6-5|TRBJ2-6|NA|NA
CASRLGQTSGANVLTF
TGTGCCAGCAGACTCGGACAGACCTCTGGGGCCAACGTCCTGACTTTC
>TRBV13|TRBJ2-1|NA|TRBD2
CASSDTSGGYNEQFF
TGTGCCAGCAGCGACACTAGCGGGGGTTACAATGAGCAGTTCTTC
>TRBV2|TRBJ2-1|many|TRBD1
CASSKLQGAYNEQFF
TGTGCCAGCAGTAAACTCCAGGGGGCCTACAATGAGCAGTTCTTC
>TRBV24-1|TRBJ2-1|NA|TRBD1
CATSNRDSSYNEQFF
TGTGCCACCTCCAATCGGGACAGTAGTTACAATGAGCAGTTCTTC
>TRBV20-1|TRBJ2-7|NA|NA
CSARDRAGNLYEQYF
TGCAGTGCTAGAGATAGGGCAGGGAATTTGTACGAGCAGTACTTC
>TRBV15|TRBJ1-5|many|TRBD1
CATSLQGSNQPQHF
TGTGCCACCAGCCTACAGGGGAGCAATCAGCCCCAGCATTTT
>TRBV2|TRBJ2-7|many|TRBD1
CASRNPTGNPLYEQYF
TGTGCCAGCAGGAACCCGACAGGGAACCCTCTCTACGAGCAGTACTTC
>TRBV12-3/TRBV12-4|TRBJ1-2|NA|NA
CASSRDLFGYTF
TGTGCCAGCAGTCGCGACTTGTTCGGCTACACCTTC
>TRBV9|TRBJ1-3|NA|NA
CASSSGGGAAGNTIYF
TGTGCCAGCAGCTCCGGGGGGGGCGCGGCTGGAAACACCATATATTTT
>TRBV5-1|TRBJ1-2|NA|NA
CASSLGSTANYGYTF
TGCGCCAGCAGCTTGGGGTCAACTGCTAACTATGGCTACACCTTC
>TRBV10-3|TRBJ1-2|NA|TRBD1
CAISDRGLNYGYTF
TGTGCCATCAGCGACAGGGGGCTTAACTATGGCTACACCTTC
>TRBV20-1|TRBJ2-1|NA|TRBD1
CSAFPGQVYNEQFF
TGCAGTGCTTTCCCGGGACAGGTATACAATGAGCAGTTCTTC
>TRBV7-2|TRBJ2-7|few|NA
CASSLVFWPDNTYEQYF
TGTGCCAGCAGCTTAGTTTTCTGGCCAGACAATACCTACGAGCAGTACTTC
>TRBV7-9|TRBJ1-1|NA|TRBD1
CASSLVGTGSSEAFF
TGTGCCAGCAGCTTAGTCGGGACAGGGTCTAGCGAAGCTTTCTTT
>TRBV12-5|TRBJ2-1|once|TRBD2
CTSGLVRGEANNEQFF
TGTACTAGTGGTTTGGTACGGGGGGAAGCGAACAATGAGCAGTTCTTC
>TRBV2|TRBJ2-7|NA|NA
CASIASLGRYEQYF
TGTGCCAGCATCGCATCCCTTGGGAGGTACGAGCAGTACTTC
>TRBV27|TRBJ2-3|NA|TRBD2
CASAGGGEADTQYF
TGTGCCAGCGCTGGGGGAGGGGAGGCAGATACGCAGTATTTT
>TRBV20-1|TRBJ1-5|many|TRBD1
CSAGTGGGGSSDQPQHF
TGCAGTGCCGGGACAGGGGGTGGAGGTTCGAGCGATCAGCCCCAGCATTTT
>TRBV4-2|TRBJ2-7|NA|NA
CASSLRGNTYEQYF
TGTGCCAGCAGTTTGAGGGGTAACACCTACGAGCAGTACTTC
>TRBV4-1|TRBJ2-3|NA|NA
CASSQDYSRGTDTQYF
TGCGCCAGCAGCCAAGACTATTCCAGGGGCACAGATACGCAGTATTTT
>TRBV5-1|TRBJ2-5|NA|NA
CASSLAGTPRMLETRYF
TGCGCCAGCAGCTTGGCCGGCACCCCCCGAATGTTGGAGACCCGGTACTTC
>TRBV27|TRBJ1-2|few|TRBD1
CASGLQGSYGYTF
TGTGCCAGCGGGCTACAGGGGTCCTATGGCTACACCTTC
>TRBV11-2|TRBJ2-1|NA|NA
CASSSAQGGYNEQFF
TGTGCCAGCAGCTCAGCACAGGGGGGGTACAATGAGCAGTTCTTC
>TRBV5-1|TRBJ2-3|NA|TRBD2
CASSHLIAGGTDTQYF
TGCGCCAGCAGCCACCTTATTGCGGGGGGCACAGATACGCAGTATTTT
>TRBV9|TRBJ2-3|once|NA
CASSTRDGGSYTDTQYF
TGTGCCAGCAGCACCCGGGACGGAGGGTCCTACACAGATACGCAGTATTTT
>TRBV9|TRBJ2-3|few|TRBD1
CASSPRQGQTADTQYF
TGTGCCAGCAGCCCCCGACAGGGCCAGACCGCAGATACGCAGTATTTT
>TRBV11-2|TRBJ2-7|few|TRBD2
CASSPGVRAGTSYEQYF
TGTGCCAGCAGCCCCGGTGTAAGAGCGGGAACCTCCTACGAGCAGTACTTC
>TRBV6-1|TRBJ1-2|NA|NA
CAASDGGYTF
TGTGCCGCCTCCGACGGCGGCTACACCTTC
>TRBV10-3|TRBJ2-1|few|TRBD1
CAITKDREDEQFF
TGTGCCATCACCAAGGACAGGGAGGATGAGCAGTTCTTC
>TRBV7-2|TRBJ2-7|NA|NA
CASTPREFSYEQYF
TGTGCCAGCACCCCTCGGGAATTCTCCTACGAGCAGTACTTC
>TRBV12-3/TRBV12-4|TRBJ2-5|NA|TRBD2
CASSPGTGSGTYSERYF
TGTGCCAGCAGTCCCGGTACGGGGAGCGGGACTTACTCGGAGCGGTACTTC
>TRBV4-1|TRBJ1-2|NA|NA
CASSQAGGDGYTF
TGCGCCAGCAGCCAAGCTGGGGGGGATGGCTACACCTTC
>TRBV2|TRBJ2-4|NA|TRBD1
CASSETGRGYSKNIQYF
TGTGCCAGCAGTGAAACAGGCAGGGGGTATTCCAAAAACATTCAGTACTTC
>TRBV27|TRBJ1-1|NA|NA
CASSFHAGGTEAFF
TGTGCCAGCAGTTTCCATGCGGGGGGGACTGAAGCTTTCTTT
>TRBV20-1|TRBJ2-7|NA|NA
CSARDRGGPLYEQYF
TGCAGTGCTAGAGATCGTGGGGGGCCCCTGTACGAGCAGTACTTC
>TRBV20-1|TRBJ2-7|NA|NA
CSAPFRAAYEQYF
TGCAGTGCTCCCTTTCGTGCCGCCTACGAGCAGTACTTC
>TRBV7-3|TRBJ2-3|NA|TRBD2
CASTSGLAETPSTDTQYF
TGTGCCAGCACCTCGGGACTAGCGGAGACTCCTAGCACAGATACGCAGTATTTT
>TRBV20-1|TRBJ2-7|NA|TRBD2
CSARELAGLIYEQYF
TGCAGTGCTAGAGAGCTAGCGGGACTAATTTACGAGCAGTACTTC
>TRBV5-4|TRBJ2-5|NA|TRBD2
CASSPGAAGLAEQETQYF
TGTGCCAGCAGCCCGGGGGCAGCGGGACTAGCGGAACAAGAGACCCAGTACTTC